This TCR beta chain was recovered during a study of cytomegalovirus exposure and HLA in healthy donors. General observations from the study: Using the classifier, cytomegalovirus status was reportedly diagnosed with high specificity and sensitivity.

TCRdb keeps only in-frame clones here, not all; method: immunoSEQ multiplex PCR. The repertoire holds some 80,000 clones, with roughly 96% as singletons. The CDR3 runs 14 residues. The V gene's germline CDR1 is MDHEN and CDR2 SYDVKM. V dropped 4 bases and J dropped 5 bases, with 14 bases sitting between them. Concerning this clone itself: What it binds is not known.

The receptor's source is a young woman in good health and CMV-seronegative. The chain has TRBV28 and TRBJ2-5; D may be TRBD2 (5 bases). The sequenced material came from PBMCs. In DNA, the CDR3 is TGTGCCAGCAGTTCAAACACTAGGGCGGAGACCCAGTACTTC. Translated: CASSSNTRAETQYF.